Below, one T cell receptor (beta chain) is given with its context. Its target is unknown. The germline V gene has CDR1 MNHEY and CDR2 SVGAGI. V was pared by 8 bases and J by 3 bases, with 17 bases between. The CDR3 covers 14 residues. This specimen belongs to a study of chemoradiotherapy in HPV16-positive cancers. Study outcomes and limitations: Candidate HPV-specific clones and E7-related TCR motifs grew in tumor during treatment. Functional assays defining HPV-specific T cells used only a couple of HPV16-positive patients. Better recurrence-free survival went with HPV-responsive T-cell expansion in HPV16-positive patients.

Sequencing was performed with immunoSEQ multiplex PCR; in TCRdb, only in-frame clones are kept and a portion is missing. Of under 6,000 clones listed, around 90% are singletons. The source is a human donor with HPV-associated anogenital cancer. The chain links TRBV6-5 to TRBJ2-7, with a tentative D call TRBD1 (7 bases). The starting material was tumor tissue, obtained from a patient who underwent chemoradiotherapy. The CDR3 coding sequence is TGTGCCAGCTGTCCCTTCAGGGGGGACTACGAGCAGTACTTC. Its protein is CASCPFRGDYEQYF.